A selection of T cell receptor beta chains follows, all from one sample in a study of blood T cell repertoires in COVID-19. Assay: immunoSEQ multiplex PCR; the TCRdb copy retains only in-frame clones and omits some. The table lists some 180,000 clones, 89% of them singletons, with about 7% in the top ten. The specimen sequenced was peripheral blood. These receptors originate from a man aged 35 to 55 with acute or convalescent COVID-19. Each CDR3 is given without its conserved first and last residue. Each record gives: J gene, V gene, clone size, CDR3 protein. For some rows the clone size is stated as once, few or many, or as a class when expanded; others skip it.

J: TRBJ1-3; V: TRBV2; size: -; CDR3: ASSYGHPSSGNTIY
J: TRBJ2-2; V: TRBV28; size: once; CDR3: ASSLQRGVGELF
J: TRBJ1-5; V: TRBV5-5; size: -; CDR3: ASSSTSPITQPQH
J: TRBJ2-5; V: TRBV6-5; size: -; CDR3: ASRMQGSGQETQY
J: TRBJ2-3; V: TRBV7-9; size: -; CDR3: ASSPLDGVQDTQY
J: TRBJ2-2; V: TRBV24-1; size: -; CDR3: ATSDKKTANTGELF
J: TRBJ2-1; V: TRBV24-1; size: -; CDR3: ATSPAGQGTYNEQF
J: TRBJ1-5; V: TRBV27; size: -; CDR3: ASSSGQGAQPQH
J: TRBJ1-1; V: TRBV19; size: -; CDR3: ASRARRGEDTEAF
J: TRBJ2-5; V: TRBV15; size: once; CDR3: ATSSPSGLGETQY
J: TRBJ1-3; V: TRBV7-3; size: -; CDR3: ASSFEQGNTIY
J: TRBJ2-5; V: TRBV19; size: -; CDR3: ASSWAFRETQY
J: TRBJ1-1; V: TRBV6-5; size: -; CDR3: ASYTPDRAGTEAF
J: TRBJ2-1; V: TRBV4-3; size: -; CDR3: ASSQRTGGTSEQF
J: TRBJ1-1; V: TRBV4-3; size: -; CDR3: ASSQRGGTEAF
J: TRBJ2-1; V: TRBV3-1/TRBV3-2; size: -; CDR3: ASSLRLAGYNEQF
J: TRBJ2-7; V: TRBV19; size: -; CDR3: ASSSPGTGAYEQY
J: TRBJ2-7; V: TRBV5-1; size: -; CDR3: ASSFAGSYEQY
J: TRBJ2-2; V: TRBV9; size: -; CDR3: ASTRGQGNTGELF
J: TRBJ1-1; V: TRBV7-9; size: -; CDR3: ASSPRGRAETEAF
J: TRBJ2-3; V: TRBV5-4; size: -; CDR3: ASSLDVGDVGDTQY
J: TRBJ2-5; V: TRBV6-5; size: -; CDR3: ASSSSGLADETQY
J: TRBJ2-3; V: TRBV5-8; size: -; CDR3: ASSSERGETDTQY